This T cell receptor (beta chain) was retrieved from a study of OX40 agonist ivuxolimab in advanced cancers. With regard to the full study: The costimulatory receptor OX40 (CD134) was targeted by ivuxolimab, a fully human IgG2 agonistic monoclonal antibody. Patients were allowed to have had prior anti-PD-1, anti-PD-L1 or anti-CTLA-4 therapy, and 30% to 40% of the dose-escalation patients had been treated with checkpoint inhibitors. Of the roughly 51 patients in dose escalation, about 20 had hepatocellular carcinoma, some 15 had melanoma, 9 had renal cell carcinoma and 9 had head and neck cancer. Partial responses were achieved by three dose-escalation patients, of whom one had hepatocellular carcinoma and two had cutaneous melanoma. The monotherapy dose-escalation portion (N ≈ 56 patients) of the phase I ivuxolimab trial is reported in the paper. The point of sequencing TCRbeta in the periphery was to test whether ivuxolimab changed TCR sequence diversity and drove clonal T-cell expansion. In the dose-escalation cohort, approximately 83% of patients were male, and the mean age was roughly 60 years with a range of roughly 23 to 79. Intravenous ivuxolimab was administered to patients every 2 weeks at six dose levels: 0.01, 0.1, 0.3, 1.5, 3 and 10 mg/kg.

For sequencing of the TCRbeta CDR3 region, genomic DNA was extracted from the sorted cells. The immunoSEQ Assay was used for sequencing of TCRbeta CDR3 regions. TCRdb's version of the immuneACCESS table is confined to in-frame rearrangements and falls short of the full clone set. An unresolved V gene accounts for under half of the shortfall where checked; the remainder is of unknown origin. Across this sample there are about 150,000 clones, with around 94% seen only once. The top ten clonotypes cover about 0.31% of the sample. Patients with autoimmune disease history or receiving systemic immunosuppression were excluded from the trial. Peripheral blood for TCR sequencing was collected from all dose cohorts at baseline, on cycle 4 day 1, and on cycle 7 day 1. The samples were drawn from a first-in-human, open-label, multicenter phase I dose-escalation trial of ivuxolimab. Adults with locally advanced or metastatic melanoma, renal cell, hepatocellular, or head and neck squamous cell carcinoma were enrolled in the trial. Before TCR sequencing, CD4+ T cells and CD8+ T cells from peripheral blood were sorted into separate populations.

The CDR3 measures 13 amino acids from cysteine to phenylalanine. Only CDR3 DNA is held: 39 bases, read in frame from base 1. The germline V gene yields KGHSH for CDR1 and LQKENI for CDR2. V is cut by 2 bases and J by 7 bases, and the space between the germline ends is 9 bases. General findings and caveats noted by the study authors: After ivuxolimab, expanded clones were on average more numerous among CD8+ T cells than among CD4+ T cells. Antigen specificity was not determined for the clonally expanded peripheral T cells. At doses from 0.1 to 3.0 mg/kg, clonal expansion was seen in both CD4+ and CD8+ blood T cells between baseline and week 6. Low levels of normalized T-cell clonal expansion were also seen in some patients who did not respond. In the 0.1-3.0 mg/kg groups, partial responders were among the patients with the lowest normalized peripheral clonal expansion, particularly in CD8+ T cells.

As to this clone: Its antigen is unknown. No base-level quality is on record; no much larger clone is a single base apart.

The sample consisted of CD4+ or CD8+ T cells sorted from blood, taken in a trial of the OX40 agonist ivuxolimab. This TCR came from an adult with an advanced solid tumor such as melanoma, head and neck, liver or kidney cancer. This chain is built from TRBV18 and TRBJ1-5; the D gene identity is not certain. The DNA is as follows: TGTGCCAGCTCACCAGGGATTGGACAGCCCCAGCATTTT. This sequence encodes CASSPGIGQPQHF.